This TCR beta chain stems from a study of shared clonotypes between healthy human individuals. Findings and limits, study-wide: In this cohort, only blood was sampled, and tissue repertoires likely differ.

About this clone itself: What it binds is unknown.

Assay used: immunoSEQ multiplex PCR; TCRdb lists only in-frame clones, some missing. The table lists roughly 2,500,000 clones, 90% to 95% of them singletons, with roughly 0.36% in the top ten. Researchers partitioned CD4+ cells into CD45RA+ naive and CD45RA-negative memory subsets. This TCR came from a man between 18 and 29 years old in good health. Some clones in this sample may be carry-over from other donors' samples. Material: naive CD4+ T cells from PBMCs. Subset noted: CD45RA+ positively selected.

For the CDR3, the DNA is TGTGCCAGCAGTGAGCGGGAGGGCCACGGAAATGAGCAGTTCTTC. Amino acids: CASSEREGHGNEQFF. This chain connects TRBV2 to TRBJ2-1; the match to TRBD2 covers 9 bases. The V and J ends lost 3 bases and 7 bases, in that order; junction bases with no gene match: 7. Looked up from germline, CDR1 is SNHLY and CDR2 is FYNNEI. CDR3 length: 15 residues.